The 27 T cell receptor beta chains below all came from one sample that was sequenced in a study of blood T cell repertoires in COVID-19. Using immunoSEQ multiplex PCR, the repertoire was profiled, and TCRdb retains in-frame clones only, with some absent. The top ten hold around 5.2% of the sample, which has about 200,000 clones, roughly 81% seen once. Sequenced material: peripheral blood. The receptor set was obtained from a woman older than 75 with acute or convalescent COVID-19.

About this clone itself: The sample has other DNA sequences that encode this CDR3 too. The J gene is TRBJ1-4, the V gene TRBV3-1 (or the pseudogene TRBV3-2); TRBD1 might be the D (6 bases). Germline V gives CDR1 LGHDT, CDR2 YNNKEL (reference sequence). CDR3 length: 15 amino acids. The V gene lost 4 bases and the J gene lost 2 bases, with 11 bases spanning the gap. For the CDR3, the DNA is TGTGCCAGCAGCCTACAGGGAACGACTAATGAAAAACTGTTTTTT. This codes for CASSLQGTTNEKLFF.

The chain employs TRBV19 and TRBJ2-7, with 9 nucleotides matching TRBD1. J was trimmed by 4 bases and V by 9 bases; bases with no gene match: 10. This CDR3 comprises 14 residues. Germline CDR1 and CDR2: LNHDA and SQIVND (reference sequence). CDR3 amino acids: CASTPGTGLYEQYF. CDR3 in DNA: TGTGCCAGCACCCCCGGGACAGGGTTGTACGAGCAGTACTTC. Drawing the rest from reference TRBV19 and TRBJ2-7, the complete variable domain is DGGITQSPKYLFRKEGQNVTLSCEQNLNHDAMYWYRQDPGQGLRLIYYSQIVNDFQKGDIAEGYSVSREKKESFPLTVTSAQKNPTAFYLCASTPGTGLYEQYFGPGTRLTVT.

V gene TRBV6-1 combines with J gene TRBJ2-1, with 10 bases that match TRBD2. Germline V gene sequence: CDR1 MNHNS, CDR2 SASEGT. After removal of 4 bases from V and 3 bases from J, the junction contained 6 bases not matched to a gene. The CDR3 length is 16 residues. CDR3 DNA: TGTGCCAGCAGTGGCCGGACTAGCGGTAACTACAATGAGCAGTTCTTC. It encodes CASSGRTSGNYNEQFF.

The CDR3 loop reads CASTLERTSGYNEQFF. The CDR3 DNA reads as TGTGCCAGCACGTTAGAAAGGACATCGGGTTACAATGAGCAGTTCTTC. The gene calls are TRBV7-9 and TRBJ2-1; D is perhaps TRBD1 (5 bases). The CDR3 consists of 16 residues. V was trimmed by 7 bases and J by 4 bases, leaving 20 bases between them. Germline CDR1 SEHNR, CDR2 FQNEAQ (reference sequence). Variable domain in full (rest from reference TRBV7-9 and TRBJ2-1): DTGVSQNPRHKITKRGQNVTFRCDPISEHNRLYWYRQTLGQGPEFLTYFQNEAQLEKSRLLSDRFSAERPKGSFSTLEIQRTEQGDSAMYLCASTLERTSGYNEQFFGPGTRLTVL.

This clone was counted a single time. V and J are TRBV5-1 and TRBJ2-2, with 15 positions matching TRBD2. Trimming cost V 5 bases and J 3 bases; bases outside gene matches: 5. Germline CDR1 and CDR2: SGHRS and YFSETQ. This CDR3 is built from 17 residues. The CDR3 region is CASSGGLAGGYTGELFF. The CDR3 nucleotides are TGCGCCAGCAGTGGGGGACTAGCGGGAGGATACACCGGGGAGCTGTTTTTT.

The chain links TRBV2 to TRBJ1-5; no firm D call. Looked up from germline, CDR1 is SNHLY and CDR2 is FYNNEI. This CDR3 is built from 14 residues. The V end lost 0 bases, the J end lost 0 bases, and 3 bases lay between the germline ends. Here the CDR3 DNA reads TGTGCCAGCAGTGAAGCGTATAGCAATCAGCCCCAGCATTTT. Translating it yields CASSEAYSNQPQHF.

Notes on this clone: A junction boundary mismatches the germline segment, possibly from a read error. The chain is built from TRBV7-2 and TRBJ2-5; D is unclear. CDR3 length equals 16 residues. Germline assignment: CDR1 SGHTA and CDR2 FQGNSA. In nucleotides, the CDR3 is TGTGCCAGCAGTTTAGCCGGCGGCTACCTGCAAGAGACCCAGTACTTC. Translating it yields CASSLAGGYLQETQYF.

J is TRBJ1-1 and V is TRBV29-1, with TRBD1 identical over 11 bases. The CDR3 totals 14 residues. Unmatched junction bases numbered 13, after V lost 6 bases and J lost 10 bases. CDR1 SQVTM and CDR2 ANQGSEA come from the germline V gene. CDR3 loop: CSVGQGGIGGRAFF. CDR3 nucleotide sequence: TGCAGCGTGGGACAGGGGGGAATCGGAGGTCGAGCTTTCTTT.

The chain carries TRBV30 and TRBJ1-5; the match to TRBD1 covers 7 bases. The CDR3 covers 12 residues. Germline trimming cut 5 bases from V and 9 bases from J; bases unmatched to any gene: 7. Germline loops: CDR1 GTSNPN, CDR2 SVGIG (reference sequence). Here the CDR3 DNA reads TGTGCCTGGGACAGACAGGGATCGCCCCAGCATTTT. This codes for CAWDRQGSPQHF.

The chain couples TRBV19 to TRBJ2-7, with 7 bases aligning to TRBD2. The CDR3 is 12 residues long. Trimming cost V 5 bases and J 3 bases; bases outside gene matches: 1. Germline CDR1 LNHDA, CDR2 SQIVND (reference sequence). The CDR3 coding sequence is TGTGCCAGTAGTCAGCGGGGCTACGAGCAGTACTTC. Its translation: CASSQRGYEQYF.

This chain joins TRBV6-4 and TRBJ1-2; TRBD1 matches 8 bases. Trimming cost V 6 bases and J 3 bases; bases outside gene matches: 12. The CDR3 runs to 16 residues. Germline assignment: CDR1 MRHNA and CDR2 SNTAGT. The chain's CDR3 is CASRAGQGALYYGYTF. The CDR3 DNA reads TGTGCCAGCAGGGCCGGACAGGGAGCTTTATACTATGGCTACACCTTC.

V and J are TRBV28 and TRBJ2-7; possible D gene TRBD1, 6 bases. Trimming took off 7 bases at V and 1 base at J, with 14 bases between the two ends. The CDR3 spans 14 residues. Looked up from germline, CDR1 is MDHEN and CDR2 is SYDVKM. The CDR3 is CASTGQKHSYEQYF. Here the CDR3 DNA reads TGTGCCAGCACCGGACAGAAGCATTCCTACGAGCAGTACTTC.

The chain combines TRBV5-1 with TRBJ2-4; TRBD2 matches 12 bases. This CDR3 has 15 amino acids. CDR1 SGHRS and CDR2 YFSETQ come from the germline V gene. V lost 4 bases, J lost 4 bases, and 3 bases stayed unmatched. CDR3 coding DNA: TGCGCCAGCAGCGCGGGACTAGCGGGTAAAAACATTCAGTACTTC. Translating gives CASSAGLAGKNIQYF.

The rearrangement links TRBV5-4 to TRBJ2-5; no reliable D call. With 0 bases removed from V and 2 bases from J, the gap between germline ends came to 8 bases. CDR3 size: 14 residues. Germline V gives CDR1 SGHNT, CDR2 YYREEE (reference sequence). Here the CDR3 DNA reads TGTGCCAGCAGCTTGGGAACGGTTCAAGAGACCCAGTACTTC. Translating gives CASSLGTVQETQYF.

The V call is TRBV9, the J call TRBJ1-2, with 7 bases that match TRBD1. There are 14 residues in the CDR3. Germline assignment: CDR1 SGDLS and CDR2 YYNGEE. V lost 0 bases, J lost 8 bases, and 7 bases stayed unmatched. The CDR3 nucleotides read TGTGCCAGCAGCGTAGCAGGGGGTACGGGAGGCTACACCTTC. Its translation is CASSVAGGTGGYTF.

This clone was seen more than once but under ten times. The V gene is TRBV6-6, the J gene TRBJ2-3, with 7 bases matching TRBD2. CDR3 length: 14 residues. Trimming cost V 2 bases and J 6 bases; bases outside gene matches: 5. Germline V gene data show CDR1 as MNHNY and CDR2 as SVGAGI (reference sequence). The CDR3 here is CASSYRAGADTQYF. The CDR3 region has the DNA TGTGCCAGCAGTTACCGGGCGGGAGCGGATACGCAGTATTTT.

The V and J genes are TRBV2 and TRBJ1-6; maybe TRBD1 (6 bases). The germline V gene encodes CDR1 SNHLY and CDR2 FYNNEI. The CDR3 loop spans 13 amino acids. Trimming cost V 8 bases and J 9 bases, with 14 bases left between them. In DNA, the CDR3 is TGTGCCAGCGTGAGGGGAGGGGGTTCACCCCTCCACTTT. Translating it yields CASVRGGGSPLHF.

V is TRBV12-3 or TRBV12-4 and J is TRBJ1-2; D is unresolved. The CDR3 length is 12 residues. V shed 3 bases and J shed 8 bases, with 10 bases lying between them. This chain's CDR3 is CASSFWRGGYTF. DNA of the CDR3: TGTGCCAGCAGTTTTTGGCGAGGCGGCTACACCTTC.

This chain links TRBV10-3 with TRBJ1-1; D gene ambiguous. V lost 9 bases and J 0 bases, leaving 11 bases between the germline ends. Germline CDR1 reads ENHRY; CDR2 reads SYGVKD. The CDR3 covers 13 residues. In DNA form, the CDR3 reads TGTGCCATAAGAAGCACCATGAACACTGAAGCTTTCTTT. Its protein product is CAIRSTMNTEAFF.

The CDR3, as DNA: TGTGCCAGCAGCTTATCTAGCGGGAGTTGGGAGACCCAGTACTTC. Translated: CASSLSSGSWETQYF. This rearrangement joins TRBV7-2 to TRBJ2-5; 10 nucleotides match TRBD2. V shed 2 bases and J 5 bases; nucleotides not matched to a gene: 5. This CDR3 contains 15 residues. Germline CDR1 SGHTA, CDR2 FQGNSA.

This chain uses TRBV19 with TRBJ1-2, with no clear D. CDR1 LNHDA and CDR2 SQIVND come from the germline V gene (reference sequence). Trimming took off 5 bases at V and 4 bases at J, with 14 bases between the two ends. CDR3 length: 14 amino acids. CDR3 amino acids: CASSLRLPVYGYTF. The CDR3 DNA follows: TGTGCCAGTAGTTTACGACTGCCCGTCTATGGCTACACCTTC.

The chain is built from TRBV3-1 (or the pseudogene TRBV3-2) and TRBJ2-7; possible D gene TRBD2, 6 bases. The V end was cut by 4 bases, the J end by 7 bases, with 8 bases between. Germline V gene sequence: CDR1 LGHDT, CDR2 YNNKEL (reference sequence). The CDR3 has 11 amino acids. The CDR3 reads CASSLEGEQYF. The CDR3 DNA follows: TGTGCCAGCAGCCTGGAGGGGGAGCAGTACTTC.

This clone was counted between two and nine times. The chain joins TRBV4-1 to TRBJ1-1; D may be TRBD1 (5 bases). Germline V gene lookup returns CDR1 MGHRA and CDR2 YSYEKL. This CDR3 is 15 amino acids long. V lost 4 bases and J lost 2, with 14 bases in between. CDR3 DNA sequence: TGCGCCAGCAGCCTCGGGGGGATCCGCAACACTGAAGCTTTCTTT. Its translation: CASSLGGIRNTEAFF.

The CDR3 sequence: CASSFYTGDQGYTF. CDR3 in DNA: TGTGCCAGCAGCTTCTACACGGGGGATCAGGGCTACACCTTC. The J gene is TRBJ1-2, the V gene TRBV6-5; D possibly corresponds to TRBD1 (5 bases). CDR1 is MNHEY, CDR2 SVGAGI, per germline. The CDR3 is 14 amino acids. V gave up 6 bases and J gave up 8 bases, with 19 bases separating them.

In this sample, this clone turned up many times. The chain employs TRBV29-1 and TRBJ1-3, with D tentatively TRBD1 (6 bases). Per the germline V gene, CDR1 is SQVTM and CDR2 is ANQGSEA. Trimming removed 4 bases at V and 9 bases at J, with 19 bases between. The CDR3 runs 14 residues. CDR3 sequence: CSVAPTGSGGTIYF. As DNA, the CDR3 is TGCAGCGTTGCCCCGACAGGCTCGGGGGGCACCATATATTTT.

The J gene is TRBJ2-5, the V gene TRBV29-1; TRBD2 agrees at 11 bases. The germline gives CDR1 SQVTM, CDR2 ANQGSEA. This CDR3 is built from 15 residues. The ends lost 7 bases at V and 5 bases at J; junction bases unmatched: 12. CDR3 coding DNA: TGCAGCGGAGGAGGGACTAGCGGAGTCGGGGAGACCCAGTACTTC. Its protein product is CSGGGTSGVGETQYF.

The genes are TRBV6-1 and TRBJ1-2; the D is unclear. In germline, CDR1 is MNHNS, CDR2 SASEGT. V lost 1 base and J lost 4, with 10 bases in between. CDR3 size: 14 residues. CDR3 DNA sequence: TGTGCCAGCAGTGAAGGCTGGCGGTTCTATGGCTACACCTTC. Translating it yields CASSEGWRFYGYTF.